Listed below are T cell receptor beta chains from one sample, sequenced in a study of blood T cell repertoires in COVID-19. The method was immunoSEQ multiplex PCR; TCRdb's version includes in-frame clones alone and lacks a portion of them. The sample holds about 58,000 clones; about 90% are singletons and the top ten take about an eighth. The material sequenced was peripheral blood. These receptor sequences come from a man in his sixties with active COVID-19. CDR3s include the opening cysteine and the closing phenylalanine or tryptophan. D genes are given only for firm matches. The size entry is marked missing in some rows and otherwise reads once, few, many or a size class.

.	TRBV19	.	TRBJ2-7	TGTGCCAGTAGTATAGGGTCGACAGTCCCCTACGAGCAGTACTTC	CASSIGSTVPYEQYF
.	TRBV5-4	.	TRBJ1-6	TGTGCCAGCAGCGTCCAGGGATATAATTCACCCCTCCACTTT	CASSVQGYNSPLHF
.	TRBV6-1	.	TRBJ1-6	TGTGCCAGCAGTGAAGCGCTAGGACAAAGAAATAATTCACCCCTCCACTTT	CASSEALGQRNNSPLHF
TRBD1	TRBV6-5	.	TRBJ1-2	TGTGCCAGCAGTAAGACAGGGGGTCGGTCGGAGGGCTACACCTTC	CASSKTGGRSEGYTF
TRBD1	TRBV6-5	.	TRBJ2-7	TGTGCCAGCGGGACAGGGGAGCTCGAGCAGTACTTC	CASGTGELEQYF
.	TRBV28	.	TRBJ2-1	TGTGCCAGCGGTGGGAGGAGCTCCTACAATGAGCAGTTCTTC	CASGGRSSYNEQFF
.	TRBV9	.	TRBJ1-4	TGTGCCAGCAGCCGGGCAACTAATGAAAAACTGTTTTTT	CASSRATNEKLFF
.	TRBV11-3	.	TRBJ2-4	TGTGCCAGCAGCTTAAATCGGGGGACAAACATTCAGTACTTC	CASSLNRGTNIQYF
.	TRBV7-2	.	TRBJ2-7	TGTGCCAGCAGCTCGGACAGCCGCTCCTACGAGCAGTACTTC	CASSSDSRSYEQYF
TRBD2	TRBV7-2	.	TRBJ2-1	TGTGCCAGCAGCGGAAAAACGGGACTAGCGGGACTCGGGGAGCAGTTCTTC	CASSGKTGLAGLGEQFF
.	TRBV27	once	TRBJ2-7	TGTGCCAGCAGTTTAACCGGAGTGCCTCCCTACGAGCAGTACTTC	CASSLTGVPPYEQYF
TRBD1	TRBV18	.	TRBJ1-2	TGTGCCAGCTCACCGAGCACAGGGGGCGCGAACTATGGCTACACCTTC	CASSPSTGGANYGYTF
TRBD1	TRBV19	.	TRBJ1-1	TGTGCCAGTATATCGACAGGGGGAGGCCCTGAAGCTTTCTTT	CASISTGGGPEAFF
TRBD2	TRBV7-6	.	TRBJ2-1	TGTGCCAGCAGCTTAGAAGGGACTAGCGGGGCCAGTGGGTCCTACAATGAGCAGTTCTTC	CASSLEGTSGASGSYNEQFF
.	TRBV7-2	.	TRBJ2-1	TGTGCCAGCAGACCAAGGGGCTCCTACAATGAGCAGTTCTTC	CASRPRGSYNEQFF
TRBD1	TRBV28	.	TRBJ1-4	TGTGCCAGCAGTCAGACAGGGGGTGGTGAAAAACTGTTTTTT	CASSQTGGGEKLFF
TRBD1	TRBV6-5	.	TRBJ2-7	TGTGCCACTAAAACAGGGGGCGACGAGCAGTACTTC	CATKTGGDEQYF
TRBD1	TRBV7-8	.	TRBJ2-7	TGTGCCAGCAGCTTAATTCGAGGGGGCTCAGGGGAGCAGTACTTC	CASSLIRGGSGEQYF
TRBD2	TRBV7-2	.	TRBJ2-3	TGTGCCAGCAGCCCCTCTCTAGCGGGGGATACGCAGTATTTT	CASSPSLAGDTQYF
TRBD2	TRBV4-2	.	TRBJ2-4	TGTGCCAGCAGCCGAGGAGCGGGGGGAAACATTCAGTACTTC	CASSRGAGGNIQYF
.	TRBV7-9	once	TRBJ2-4	TGTGCCAGCAGCTTAGTCGACGGGGGAGGCAAAAACATTCAGTACTTC	CASSLVDGGGKNIQYF
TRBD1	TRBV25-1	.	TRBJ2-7	TGTGCCAGCACCACAGGGGTGAACGAGCAGTACTTC	CASTTGVNEQYF
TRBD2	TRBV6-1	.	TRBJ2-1	TGTGCCAGCAGTGACCAGCGGGGGGGGTACAATGAGCAGTTCTTC	CASSDQRGGYNEQFF
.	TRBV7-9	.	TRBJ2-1	TGTGCCAGCAGCAAAAAGGGAACAGGGATCTACAATGAGCAGTTCTTC	CASSKKGTGIYNEQFF
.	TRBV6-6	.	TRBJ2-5	TGTGCCAGCAGTTACTCGACATCCCCCAGTGTCCAGTACTTC	CASSYSTSPSVQYF
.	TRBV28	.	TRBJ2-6	TGTGCCAGCAGTTCGACACCTACTGGGGCCAACGTCCTGACTTTC	CASSSTPTGANVLTF
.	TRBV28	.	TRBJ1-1	TGTGCCAGCAGTTGGCCAATCAAGAACACTGAAGCTTTCTTT	CASSWPIKNTEAFF
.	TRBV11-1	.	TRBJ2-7	TGTGCCAGCAGCTTAGATATTGGACAGCGCGACGAGCAGTACTTC	CASSLDIGQRDEQYF
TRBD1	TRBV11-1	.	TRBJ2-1	TGTGCCAGCAGCTTATCGCAGGGGGCAGGGAGTCGGTTCTTC	CASSLSQGAGSRFF
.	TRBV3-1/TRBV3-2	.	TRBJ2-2	TGTGCCAGCAGCCCCACAGGGAGGGACACCGGGGAGCTGTTTTTT	CASSPTGRDTGELFF
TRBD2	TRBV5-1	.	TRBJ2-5	TGCGCCAGCAAACTTAGCGGGAGGGACCAAGAGACCCAGTACTTC	CASKLSGRDQETQYF
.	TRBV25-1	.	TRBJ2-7	TGTGCCAGCAGTGCCGGGGGTGACGAGCAGTACTTC	CASSAGGDEQYF
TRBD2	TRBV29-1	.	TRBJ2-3	TGCAGCGTCAAAGGGACTAGCAAAGATACGCAGTATTTT	CSVKGTSKDTQYF
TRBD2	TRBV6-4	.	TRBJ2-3	TGTGCCAGCAGTGCCATGGGGGGGTCCACAGATACGCAGTATTTT	CASSAMGGSTDTQYF
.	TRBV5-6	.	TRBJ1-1	TGTGCCAGCAGCTTGGCGGGGGAGACTGAAGCTTTCTTT	CASSLAGETEAFF
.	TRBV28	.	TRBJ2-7	TGTGCCAGCAGGTCGGGAAACTACGAGCAGTACTTC	CASRSGNYEQYF
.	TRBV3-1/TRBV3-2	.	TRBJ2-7	TGTGCCAGCAGCCAAGTTTGGCGGGGGCCCAACGAGCAGTACTTC	CASSQVWRGPNEQYF
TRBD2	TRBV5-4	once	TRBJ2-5	TGTGCCAGCAGCTTAGGACTAGCGGGAACCCAAGAGACCCAGTACTTC	CASSLGLAGTQETQYF
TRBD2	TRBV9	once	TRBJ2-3	TGTGCCAGCAGCGCCGGGGGGGCCAAAAGCACAGATACGCAGTATTTT	CASSAGGAKSTDTQYF
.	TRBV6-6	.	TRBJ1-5	TGTGCCAGCAGTTACTCTGGGAGTGCTCAGCCCCAGCATTTT	CASSYSGSAQPQHF
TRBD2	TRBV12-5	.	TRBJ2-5	TGTGCTAGTGCCCCCCCGGAAGAGCGGGAGAGGGAAGAGACCCAGTACTTC	CASAPPEEREREETQYF
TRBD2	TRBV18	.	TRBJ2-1	TGTGCCAGCTCCCCAGGCCTAGCGGGCCGGGGTTGGCAGTTCTTC	CASSPGLAGRGWQFF
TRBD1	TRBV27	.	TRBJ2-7	TGTGCCAGCAGTACCCCCAGGGGGTTGGGCTACGAGCAGTACTTC	CASSTPRGLGYEQYF
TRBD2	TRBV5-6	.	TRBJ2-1	TGTGCCAGCAGCGAGGGACTAGCGGGGCCTGAGCAGTTCTTC	CASSEGLAGPEQFF
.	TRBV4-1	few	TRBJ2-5	TGCGCCAGCAGCCAAGTCCCAGCTAGATCGATAGAGACCCAGTACTTC	CASSQVPARSIETQYF
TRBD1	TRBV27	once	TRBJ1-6	TGTGCCAGCAGTTTTGGCCAGGGGGGATCACCCCTCCACTTT	CASSFGQGGSPLHF
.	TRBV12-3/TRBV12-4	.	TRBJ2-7	TGTGCCAGCAGCCCAGACTCCTACGAGCAGTACTTC	CASSPDSYEQYF
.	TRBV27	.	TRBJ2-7	TGTGCCAGCAGTTTTCTGAGGACAGATTATTACGAGCAGTACTTC	CASSFLRTDYYEQYF
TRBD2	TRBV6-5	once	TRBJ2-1	TGTGCCAGCAGTTACAGCGGGGGTTACAGGGAGCAGTTCTTC	CASSYSGGYREQFF
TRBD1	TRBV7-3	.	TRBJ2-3	TGTGCCAGCAGCGCGACAGGGCGTCCCACAGATACGCAGTATTTT	CASSATGRPTDTQYF
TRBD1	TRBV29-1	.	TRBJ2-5	TGCAGCGTCATCCTCTCGAACACAGGGGGAGAGACCCAGTACTTC	CSVILSNTGGETQYF
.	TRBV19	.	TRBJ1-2	TGTGCCAGTAGTTCCACTCACAGGGCTGGCTACACCTTC	CASSSTHRAGYTF
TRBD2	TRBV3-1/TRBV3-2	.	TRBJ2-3	TGTGCCAGCAGCCGACGCAGGAGCGGACTAGCGGGATTGTTAGATACGCAGTATTTT	CASSRRRSGLAGLLDTQYF